One sample yielded the 20 T cell receptor beta chains listed below, sequenced in a study of blood T cell repertoires in COVID-19. Using immunoSEQ multiplex PCR, the repertoire was profiled, and TCRdb retains in-frame clones only, with some absent. The sample lists around 30,000 clones; 60% to 80% were seen once. The sample taken for sequencing was peripheral blood. The origin of the receptors is a woman in her seventies with acute or convalescent COVID-19.

The chain recombines TRBV3-1 (or the pseudogene TRBV3-2) with TRBJ1-5; the D gene is possibly TRBD1 (5 bases). Trimming stripped 1 base from V and 6 bases from J, with 16 bases between. This CDR3 has 16 residues. Germline values: CDR1 LGHDT, CDR2 YNNKEL (reference sequence). CDR3 bases: TGTGCCAGCAGCCAAGTGGGAACCAGGGAGGGTCAGCCCCAGCATTTT. Translated, it gives CASSQVGTREGQPQHF.

Only one count was recorded for this clone. The V call is TRBV6-2 or TRBV6-3, the J call TRBJ2-1; D is perhaps TRBD2 (6 bases). Trimming left V 2 bases short and J 6 bases short, with 11 bases between. This CDR3 contains 14 residues. CDR1 is MNHEY and CDR2 is SVGEGT in the germline V gene. The CDR3 spells CASSYLGLINEQFF. CDR3 DNA sequence: TGTGCCAGCAGTTACCTGGGACTCATCAATGAGCAGTTCTTC.

This clone was recorded a few times. This sequence joins TRBV10-3 and TRBJ1-3, with D tentatively TRBD1 (5 bases). V lost 7 bases and J 0 bases, leaving 19 bases between the germline ends. The length of the CDR3 is 17 residues. From germline, CDR1 is ENHRY and CDR2 SYGVKD. CDR3 in DNA: TGTGCCATCAAACCAGATTTGACAGCAAACTCTGGAAACACCATATATTTT. This gives the protein CAIKPDLTANSGNTIYF.

This CDR3 is CASSPRREPYEQYF. CDR3 bases: TGTGCCAGCAGCCCCCGGCGGGAGCCCTACGAGCAGTACTTC. The chain recombines TRBV5-4 with TRBJ2-7; 7 positions agree with TRBD2. The germline gives CDR1 SGHNT, CDR2 YYREEE (reference sequence). V lost 4 bases and J lost 2; bases outside the gene matches: 6. The CDR3 has 14 residues. Full variable domain (remainder filled in from reference TRBV5-4 and TRBJ2-7): ETGVTQSPTHLIKTRGQQVTLRCSSQSGHNTVSWYQQALGQGPQFIFQYYREEENGRGNFPPRFSGLQFPNYSSELNVNALELDDSALYLCASSPRREPYEQYFGPGTRLTVT.

The V call is TRBV28, the J call TRBJ1-1; D may be TRBD1 (5 bases). The CDR3 has 14 amino acids. The germline gives CDR1 MDHEN, CDR2 SYDVKM. With 9 bases removed from V and 1 base from J, the gap between germline ends came to 15 bases. The CDR3: CASSVGGQNTEAFF. CDR3 in DNA: TGTGCCAGTTCAGTCGGTGGACAGAACACTGAAGCTTTCTTT.

The chain carries TRBV9 and TRBJ1-2, with D tentatively TRBD1 (6 bases). Germline V gene sequence: CDR1 SGDLS, CDR2 YYNGEE. The CDR3 spans 13 residues. V lost 7 bases and J 8 bases, leaving 18 bases between the germline ends. Here the CDR3 reads CASEDRTGIGYTF. For the CDR3, the DNA is TGTGCCAGCGAAGACCGTACAGGGATCGGCTACACCTTC.

The V gene is TRBV7-2, the J gene TRBJ1-2, with a possible D match to TRBD1 (6 bases). Per germline, CDR1 SGHTA and CDR2 FQGNSA. The CDR3 consists of 14 residues. Trimming cost V 0 bases and J 2 bases, with 7 bases left between them. This CDR3 is CASSLAQGNYGYTF. In DNA form, the CDR3 reads TGTGCCAGCAGCTTAGCCCAGGGGAACTATGGCTACACCTTC.

V gene TRBV7-3 combines with J gene TRBJ2-1; 9 bases fit TRBD2. This CDR3 region has 15 residues. The V gene's germline CDR1 is SGHTA and CDR2 FQGTGA. V was pared by 5 bases and J by 8 bases, with 10 bases of the junction left unmatched. The CDR3 region has the DNA TGTGCCAGCAGCCGGCGATTAGCGGGAGATGATGAGCAGTTCTTC. The encoded protein is CASSRRLAGDDEQFF.

This sequence joins TRBV6-6 and TRBJ1-2; a possible D gene is TRBD1 (6 bases). Trimming stripped 6 bases from V and 8 bases from J, with 16 bases between. Germline CDR1 and CDR2: MNHNY and SVGAGI (reference sequence). The CDR3 consists of 13 residues. CDR3 nucleotides: TGTGCCAGCAGACACATTTCAGGGGAAGGCTACACCTTC. This gives the protein CASRHISGEGYTF.

This clone was observed once. V is TRBV29-1 and J is TRBJ1-2; the match to TRBD1 covers 7 bases. The length of the CDR3 is 15 residues. V trimming: 3 bases; J trimming: 2 bases; junction bases outside the gene matches: 9. Per the germline V gene, CDR1 is SQVTM and CDR2 is ANQGSEA. DNA for the CDR3: TGCAGCGTTGAGGCCGAGGGACAGCGCAACTATGGCTACACCTTC. It specifies CSVEAEGQRNYGYTF. Looking up the rest from reference TRBV29-1 and TRBJ1-2 gives the full variable domain: SAVISQKPSRDICQRGTSLTIQCQVDSQVTMMFWYRQQPGQSLTLIATANQGSEATYESGFVIDKFPISRPNLTFSTLTVSNMSPEDSSIYLCSVEAEGQRNYGYTFGSGTRLTVV.

The J gene is TRBJ2-1, the V gene TRBV2; 8 bases are shared with TRBD1. After removal of 4 bases from V and 6 bases from J, the junction contained 8 bases not matched to a gene. The CDR3 covers 15 residues. CDR1 and CDR2 (germline): SNHLY, FYNNEI. CDR3 DNA: TGTGCCAGCAGTGTATCGGGCCAGGGGGCCAATGAGCAGTTCTTC. Residues: CASSVSGQGANEQFF.

The J gene is TRBJ2-7, the V gene TRBV6-5; TRBD2 aligns across 9 bases. From germline, CDR1 is MNHEY and CDR2 SVGAGI. The CDR3 is 15 amino acids. The junction had 10 bases not matched to a gene; V was cut back by 7 bases and J by 3 bases. CDR3 DNA sequence: TGTGCCAGCACCTACCGAGCGGGAGGAATCTACGAGCAGTACTTC. Translated: CASTYRAGGIYEQYF.

This sequence joins TRBV10-3 and TRBJ2-3; TRBD2 is a possible D gene (5 bases). V was clipped by 2 bases and J by 8 bases, with 17 bases between them. CDR1 is ENHRY, CDR2 SYGVKD, per germline. This CDR3 comprises 15 residues. Here the CDR3 reads CAISEGGGSPSTQYF. CDR3 nucleotide sequence: TGTGCCATCAGTGAGGGAGGCGGGTCCCCATCTACGCAGTATTTT.

V gene TRBV28 combines with J gene TRBJ2-5, with TRBD2 identical over 10 bases. The J segment lost 4 bases and the V segment lost 6 bases, leaving 14 bases of the junction unmatched. The CDR3 totals 17 residues. In germline, CDR1 is MDHEN, CDR2 SYDVKM. This CDR3 is CASRPGTSGRAGETQYF. The CDR3 coding sequence is TGTGCCAGCAGACCCGGCACGAGCGGGAGGGCGGGAGAGACCCAGTACTTC.

The rearrangement links TRBV5-4 to TRBJ1-1; TRBD1 agrees at 10 bases. V dropped 3 bases and J dropped 0; count of bases not matched to a gene: 11. Germline CDR1 reads SGHNT; CDR2 reads YYREEE (reference sequence). This CDR3 has 18 residues. CDR3 bases: TGTGCCAGCAGCTCATCCCCGGGACAGGGGTCGGTGAACACTGAAGCTTTCTTT. Protein sequence: CASSSSPGQGSVNTEAFF.

A remark on this clone: The germline gene is not matched at one end of the junction; a read error may be the cause. The chain recombines TRBV7-7 with TRBJ1-1, with a possible D match to TRBD1 (5 bases). Germline V gives CDR1 SSHAT, CDR2 FNYEAQ (reference sequence). This CDR3 region has 13 residues. In DNA, the CDR3 is TGTGCTAGCAGCTCAGGGTTTGGCACTGAAGCTTTCTTT. Protein: CASSSGFGTEAFF.

The chain employs TRBV9 and TRBJ2-1, with a weak D call TRBD2 (6 bases). Per germline, CDR1 SGDLS and CDR2 YYNGEE. V lost 4 bases, J lost 5 bases, and 13 bases lay in between. CDR3 length equals 14 residues. CDR3 bases: TGTGCCAGCAGCCCCGTCCTAGCGCACAATGAGCAGTTCTTC. Its protein is CASSPVLAHNEQFF.

The chain couples TRBV2 to TRBJ2-1; D gene uncertain. The V end lost 5 bases, the J end lost 8 bases, and 10 bases lay between the germline ends. Germline V gene data show CDR1 as SNHLY and CDR2 as FYNNEI. The CDR3 spans 12 residues. CDR3 protein: CASSRKPDEQFF. CDR3 coding DNA: TGTGCCAGCAGTCGTAAGCCTGATGAGCAGTTCTTC.

This rearrangement joins TRBV19 to TRBJ1-6; possible D gene TRBD1, 6 bases. V was trimmed by 1 base and J by 8 bases, leaving 15 bases between them. Per the germline V gene, CDR1 is LNHDA and CDR2 is SQIVND (reference sequence). The CDR3 consists of 16 residues. The CDR3 is CASSIGGQGRDSPLHF. The CDR3 region has the DNA TGTGCCAGTAGTATAGGAGGGCAGGGGCGTGATTCACCCCTCCACTTT.

V gene TRBV11-2 combines with J gene TRBJ2-3; 12 bases line up with TRBD2. Germline V gives CDR1 SGHAT, CDR2 FQNNGV. CDR3 length: 16 amino acids. The J segment lost 4 bases and the V segment lost 5 bases, leaving 7 bases of the junction unmatched. The CDR3 region has the DNA TGTGCCAGCAGCCTAGGACTAGCGGGACCCCCAGATACGCAGTATTTT. Amino acids: CASSLGLAGPPDTQYF.